Described below is a single T cell receptor (beta chain) sequence and its context. This CDR3 contains 17 residues. V shed 3 bases, J shed 1 base, and the junction held 11 bases outside the gene matches. The germline CDR1 and CDR2 sequences are MNHNY and SVGAGI (reference sequence). The sample belongs to a study of blood T cells in healthy people across ages. Using a J-beta primer mix together with a sample-barcoded 5' primer, a second PCR was run for roughly 7 to 11 cycles. TCRdb re-analysed the 5' RACE reads in MiXCR, keeping a single row per CDR3 protein. Altogether approximately 1.5 million distinct CDR3 sequences are present, 34% being singletons, with the ten largest covering roughly 10%. The authors extracted at least 5.5 micrograms of total RNA per sample.

The sample comprised blood. V is TRBV6-6 and J is TRBJ1-1; TRBD1 matches 7 bases. The source is a woman in her 30s in good health. CDR3 region: CASSYRQGKLGNTEAFF. The CDR3 DNA follows: TGTGCCAGCAGTTATAGACAGGGAAAGTTAGGGAACACTGAAGCTTTCTTT.